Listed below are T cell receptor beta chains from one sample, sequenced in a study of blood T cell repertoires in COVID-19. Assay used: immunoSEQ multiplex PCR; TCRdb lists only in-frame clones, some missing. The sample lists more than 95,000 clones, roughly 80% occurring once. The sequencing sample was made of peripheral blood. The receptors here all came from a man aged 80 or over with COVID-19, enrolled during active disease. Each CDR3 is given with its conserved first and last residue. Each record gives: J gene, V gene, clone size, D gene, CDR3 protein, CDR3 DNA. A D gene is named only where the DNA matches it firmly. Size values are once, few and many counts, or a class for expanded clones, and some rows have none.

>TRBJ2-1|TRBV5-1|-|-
CASRNLASELNEQFF
TGCGCCAGCAGGAACCTAGCTTCGGAACTCAATGAGCAGTTCTTC
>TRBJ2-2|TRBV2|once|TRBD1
CASSNDRAGGELFF
TGTGCCAGCAGCAACGACAGGGCGGGCGGGGAGCTGTTTTTT
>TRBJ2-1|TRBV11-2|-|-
CASEKTILDEQFF
TGTGCCAGCGAGAAAACGATCCTCGATGAGCAGTTCTTC
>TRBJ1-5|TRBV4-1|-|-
CASSLWTDHSNQPQHF
TGCGCCAGCAGCCTCTGGACAGATCATAGCAATCAGCCCCAGCATTTT
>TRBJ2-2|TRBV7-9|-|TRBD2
CASSHREGPYTGELFF
TGTGCCAGCAGCCACCGGGAGGGGCCCTACACCGGGGAGCTGTTTTTT
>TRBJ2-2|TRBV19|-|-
CASSIEGQTTGELFF
TGTGCCAGTAGTATAGAGGGACAAACTACCGGGGAGCTGTTTTTT
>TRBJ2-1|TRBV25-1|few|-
CASSESNVDEQFF
TGTGCCAGCAGTGAATCTAATGTCGATGAGCAGTTCTTC
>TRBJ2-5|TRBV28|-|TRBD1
CASSTPLTGGQETQYF
TGTGCCAGCAGCACGCCCCTGACAGGGGGGCAAGAGACCCAGTACTTC
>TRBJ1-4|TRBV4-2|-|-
CASSPRPGEDEKLFF
TGTGCCAGCAGCCCCCGGCCGGGGGAGGATGAAAAACTGTTTTTT
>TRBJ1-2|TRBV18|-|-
CASSPPSQGTALLYGYTF
TGTGCCAGCTCACCACCGTCCCAGGGAACCGCTCTCCTCTATGGCTACACCTTC
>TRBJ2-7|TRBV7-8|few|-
CASSLVAGDISYEQYF
TGTGCCAGCAGCTTAGTGGCAGGGGATATCTCCTACGAGCAGTACTTC
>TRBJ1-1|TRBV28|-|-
CASTQGNTEAFF
TGTGCCAGCACACAGGGGAACACTGAAGCTTTCTTT
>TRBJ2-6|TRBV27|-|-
CASSFFLGVGANVLTF
TGTGCCAGCAGTTTTTTTTTAGGGGTTGGGGCCAACGTCCTGACTTTC
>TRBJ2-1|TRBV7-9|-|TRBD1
CASSYPGTGDNEQFF
TGTGCCAGCAGCTACCCCGGGACAGGGGACAATGAGCAGTTCTTC
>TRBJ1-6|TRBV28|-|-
CASSTGDNSPLHF
TGTGCCAGCAGTACAGGTGATAATTCACCCCTCCACTTT